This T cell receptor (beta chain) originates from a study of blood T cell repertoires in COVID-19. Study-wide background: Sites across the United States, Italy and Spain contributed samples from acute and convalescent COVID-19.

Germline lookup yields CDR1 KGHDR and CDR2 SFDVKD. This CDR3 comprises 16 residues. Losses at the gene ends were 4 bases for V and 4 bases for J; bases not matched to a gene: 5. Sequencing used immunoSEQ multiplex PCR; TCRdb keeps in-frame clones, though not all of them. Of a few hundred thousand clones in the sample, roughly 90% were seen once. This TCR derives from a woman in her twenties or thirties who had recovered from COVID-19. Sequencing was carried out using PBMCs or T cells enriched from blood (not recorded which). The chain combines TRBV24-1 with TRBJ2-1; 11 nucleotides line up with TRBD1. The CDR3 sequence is CATSDPGQGAYNEQFF. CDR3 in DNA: TGTGCCACCAGTGACCCTGGACAGGGGGCATACAATGAGCAGTTCTTC.